This TCR beta chain stems from a study of blood T cell repertoires in COVID-19. Assay used: immunoSEQ multiplex PCR; TCRdb lists only in-frame clones, some missing. The repertoire holds some 250,000 clones, with around 79% as singletons. This CDR3 contains 15 residues. Germline loops: CDR1 SEHNR, CDR2 FQNEAQ (reference sequence). Trimming removed 3 bases from V and 0 bases from J, with 8 bases in between. This TCR came from a woman of 80 years or more with acute or convalescent COVID-19. This chain links TRBV7-9 with TRBJ1-4; no clear D gene. The sample was peripheral blood. The CDR3 region is CASSFFSATNEKLFF. DNA for the CDR3: TGTGCCAGCAGCTTTTTCAGTGCAACTAATGAAAAACTGTTTTTT.